This T cell receptor beta chain was recovered during a study of blood T cell repertoires in COVID-19 (dated by TCRdb to the early 2020s). About the study as a whole: Samples from collaborators originated in the United States, Italy and Spain and spanned both the acute and convalescent phases of COVID-19. The material from the prospective study consisted of cDNA or gDNA derived from T cells, B-cell-depleted T cells, or PBMCs. Subjects who had been exposed to COVID-19, were actively infected with it, or had recovered from it provided the deeply sampled blood TCRbeta repertoires that made up the dataset. A freely available public database, intended as a resource for researchers studying the immune response to SARS-CoV-2, is where the repertoires were released. The samples were drawn from two sources: the first 160 participants of the ongoing ImmuneRACE study, and approximately 1,300 subjects contributed by 6 global collaborators. The sample metadata nearly always contained a de-identified subject ID, COVID-19 status, age in years and sex. Where HLA class I and class II types were available, the types were taken from metadata supplied by the sample provider, not from assay-based typing.

TCRbeta CDR3 regions were amplified from genomic DNA by means of the immunoSEQ Assay, a bias-controlled multiplex PCR. Per the authors' processing: Within the assay, amplification of reference gene primers was used to estimate how many nucleated cells each sample contained. To quantify the absolute abundance of each unique TCRbeta CDR3 rearrangement, sequence reads were collapsed and filtered. For each sample, productive Simpson clonality was calculated as the square root of Simpson's diversity index across productive rearrangements. TCRdb stores this immuneACCESS table with in-frame sequences only. Part of the clones is absent; in the studies checked, under half of the shortfall reflects unresolved V genes, and no reason is known for the rest. D and trimming were read from the DNA, whereas the V and J calls and clone size are those reported in that table. In this sample the table shows 350,000 to 450,000 clones, about 88% of which occur a single time. Of the sample, around 3% is held by the ten largest clones.

The collaborating institutions used their own protocols to collect whole blood in K2EDTA tubes. For TCRbeta analysis, collaborator samples were shipped as frozen whole blood, as isolated PBMCs, or as DNA extracted from either sample type. In the case of this clone: Its recognized antigen is unknown. No much larger clone is present one base from it, and per-base qualities are unavailable.

Results and caveats for the whole study, not just this receptor: How much clinical and demographic metadata was included differed by source and by participant, and the metadata was provided uncurated.

V and J are truncated by 3 bases and 9 bases respectively, leaving an intervening sequence of 12 bases. CDR1 and CDR2 were assigned from the germline V gene (reference sequence) as MNHEY and SMNVEV. The CDR3 goes from the cysteine to the phenylalanine over 14 residues. Here the CDR3 DNA is all that survives: 42 bases in frame from base 1. The sequence is built from TRBV27 and TRBJ1-6; the D segment could be TRBD1, given 6 matching bases. Sequencing input: peripheral blood. The clonotype was recovered from a human donor in a cohort sampled during active COVID-19. The base sequence is TGTGCCAGCAGTTTGCACAGGGAAGGTTCACCCCTCCACTTT. It is translated as CASSLHREGSPLHF.